This T cell receptor (beta chain) was found in a study of blood T cells in healthy people across ages (dated by TCRdb to the mid-2010s). The study in broad terms: In model experiments, template switching captured roughly one uniquely barcoded TCR beta cDNA molecule for every two T cells. The study measured age-related changes in TCR beta repertoire diversity using deep sequencing normalized with unique cDNA molecular identifiers. The donors were split into four age groups: young (average approximately 16 years), middle-aged (more than 35), aged (over 55) and long-lived (approximately 89). Two additional independent replicas of 1 million unique cDNA reads from the same blood draw were analyzed for two donors (one aged 18 to 29 and one aged 80 or older). Results the study describes overall, beyond this receptor: A strong correlation was found between observed TCR beta diversity and the percentage of naive T cells measured by flow cytometry. The CMV infection status of donors was not known, potentially confounding age-related changes in expanded clonotypes. As age increased, observed TCR beta diversity per million T cells dropped in a roughly linear way, and a significant reduction was already evident by age approximately 40. Compared with the aged group, the long-lived group had more naive CD4+ T cells, fewer expanded clones and increased TCR diversity, a pattern suggesting age selection. Estimates of total diversity from one million sequenced T cells were regarded as lower bounds and underestimates. Conclusive comparison of naive and antigen-experienced compartments was prevented by the profiling of bulk unsorted PBMCs.

The 40 or so donors, aged about 6 to 95 years, were systemically healthy Caucasian individuals from Russia. Each donor gave about 9.8 milliliters of peripheral blood, drawn into EDTA-treated Vacutainer tubes. Ficoll-Paque density-gradient centrifugation was used to isolate PBMCs, with at least 6 million obtained per sample. Total RNA, at least 6 micrograms per sample, was extracted from PBMCs with Trizol reagent. Naive CD45RAhigh/CD27high T cell percentages were measured by flow cytometry on a PBMC aliquot from every donor. CDR3 length: 13 amino acids, cysteine to phenylalanine. The read is trimmed to its CDR3 DNA, 39 bases read in frame from base 1. CDR1 and CDR2 were assigned from the germline V gene (reference sequence) as DFQATT and SNEGSKA. The junction shows trimming of 0 bases on V and 4 bases on J, and the gene matches do not reach 3 bases of it. This clonotype was observed a few times. What this receptor recognizes is not known. The input lacks base qualities; no much larger clone sits a single base away.

Libraries were prepared through 5' RACE. Reads for this sample came from an Illumina HiSeq 2500. A second PCR of roughly 7 to 11 cycles was performed with a sample-barcoded 5' primer and a J-beta primer mix. A template-switch 5' adaptor carrying 12 random nucleotides introduced a unique molecular identifier onto each TCR beta cDNA molecule. Each sample yielded at least 2.5 million CDR3-containing paired-end reads. The Mint cDNA synthesis kit, primed by a TRBC-specific oligonucleotide, was used to synthesize first-strand cDNA from all RNA. Following uracil-DNA glycosylase treatment, all cDNA underwent a first 18-cycle PCR with the universal primers M1SS and BC2_uni_R. The study's processing was this. Normalization of each sample was performed by random selection of 1 million high-quality reads, each carrying a distinct molecular identifier. Instead of being binned into consensus sequences, reads with shared molecular identifiers were discarded. MiTCR, set to a Q25 quality threshold and the strictest error-elimination algorithm, was used for CDR3 identification, clonotype clustering and error correction. A nonparametric unseen species model using Euler transformation provided a lower-bound estimate of total TCR beta diversity. Using fastp trimming at Q25 and MiXCR clonotype assembly, TCRdb reanalyzed the public sequencing data and kept in-frame beta chains. Rows with a matching CDR3 protein are joined into one entry that keeps the most common DNA and genes. Clone size and V and J calls follow TCRdb, not the original study. Recorded for this sample are around 520,000 distinct CDR3 sequences; over 25% of them occurred a single time. The ten largest clonotypes hold under 4.5% of the sample.

The sample was also reused in another study, on T cells of mothers and their children. The second source states: The donors were nine systemically healthy Caucasian individuals, made up of three mothers and their six children. cDNA synthesis used all of the extracted RNA, with 1.5 ug of RNA in each 15 ul reaction. In the second PCR, sample barcodes and 2-4 random nucleotides were introduced via the M1S primer. Each mother yielded over 8.5 million TCR beta CDR3 reads and each child roughly 2.9 million reads. In both related and unrelated pairs, thymic selection shapes the output of TCR recombination in a similar way, with inherited differences having only a minor effect. Normalized repertoire overlap was always slightly but never significantly higher in related than unrelated mother-child pairs. No persistent microchimeric T cell clones were detected, at a sensitivity of around 97 clones per million clonotypes. Deep NGS was used in the study to compare the TCR beta repertoires of mothers and children and to look for features that separate related mother-child pairs from unrelated individuals. On average, the children were roughly 11 +/- 4 years old, while the mothers were around 40 +/- 4 years old. After adapter ligation was performed with NEBNext reagents, the libraries were sequenced on an Illumina HiSeq 2000 with 100+100 nt paired-end reads. Mother and child libraries were prepared a month apart and sequenced in separate runs to prevent cross-contamination. Between about 500,000 and 2,300,000 distinct TCR beta clonotypes were identified per donor. Naive TCR beta clonotypes were estimated from low-frequency clonotypes matched to each donor's FACS-determined naive share, without sorting.

The sample taken for sequencing was blood. The receptor was derived from a boy aged 2 to 10 in good health. The receptor chain draws on TRBV20-1 and TRBJ2-7; 7 middle bases align to TRBD2. CDR3 region: CSARDRLAYEQYF. The nucleotide sequence is TGCAGTGCTAGAGATCGACTAGCTTACGAGCAGTACTTC.